The 24 T cell receptor beta chains listed next were all sequenced from one sample in a study of human T cells and chemical hapten exposure. Time point defined: patch test 3, about 24 weeks after DPC sensitization. Treatment: therapeutic diphenylcyclopropenone sensitization with weekly scalp DPC. TCRdb re-derived calls from the RACE reads in MiXCR, one entry per CDR3 protein. Of more than 95,000 distinct CDR3 sequences listed, roughly a third are singletons. Sequencing was performed on whole blood, taken in connection with sensitization to the hapten diphenylcyclopropenone (DPC). All receptors derive from a man in his forties with alopecia areata. Some clones in this sample may be carry-over from other donors' samples.

In its sample, this clonotype was seen many times. The V call is TRBV12-3 or TRBV12-4, the J call TRBJ2-7; 14 bases are shared with TRBD2. This CDR3 spans 16 amino acids. J gave up 6 bases and V 5 bases, and 9 bases lay outside the gene matches. The CDR3 here is CASSPGLAGASGEQYV. The CDR3 DNA follows: TGTGCCAGCAGTCCGGGACTAGCGGGAGCCAGCGGCGAGCAGTACGTC.

V gene TRBV29-1 combines with J gene TRBJ1-1; D ambiguous. Trimming took off 7 bases at V and 1 base at J, with 13 bases between the two ends. The CDR3 length is 13 residues. The germline V gene has CDR1 SQVTM and CDR2 ANQGSEA. CDR3: CSAQSKRNTEAFF. CDR3 in DNA: TGCAGCGCCCAATCTAAGAGGAACACTGAAGCTTTCTTT.

The genes are TRBV27 and TRBJ2-1; D uncertain. The germline V gene has CDR1 MNHEY and CDR2 SMNVEV (reference sequence). The CDR3 contains 13 residues. V lost 3 bases, J lost 6 bases, and 9 bases lay in between. The CDR3 spells CASSFPWANEQFF. DNA of the CDR3: TGTGCCAGCAGTTTTCCGTGGGCCAATGAGCAGTTCTTC.

This clonotype showed up just a few times. The chain has TRBV10-2 and TRBJ2-3; maybe TRBD1 (5 bases). Germline assignment: CDR1 WSHSY and CDR2 SAAADI. The V and J ends lost 4 bases and 5 bases respectively, with 10 bases between them. This CDR3 has 13 residues. The CDR3 region is CASSGSGIDTQYF. DNA for the CDR3: TGCGCCAGCAGTGGGTCAGGGATAGATACGCAGTATTTT.

This clonotype was observed a few times. V is TRBV4-2 and J is TRBJ1-2; maybe TRBD1 (5 bases). V lost 0 bases and J 0 bases, leaving 11 bases between the germline ends. CDR3 length: 16 residues. Germline CDR1 LGHNA, CDR2 YNFKEQ. CDR3 coding DNA: TGTGCCAGCAGCCAAGAAGTGCAGGGCGCTAACTATGGCTACACCTTC. This sequence encodes CASSQEVQGANYGYTF.

There are a few counts of this clonotype. This rearrangement joins TRBV6-2 or TRBV6-3 to TRBJ2-3; D gene unclear. V lost 0 bases and J 0 bases, leaving 7 bases between the germline ends. CDR3 size: 15 residues. CDR1 is MNHEY, CDR2 SVGEGT, per germline. The CDR3 coding sequence is TGTGCCAGCAGTTACTCGGCCCATAGCACAGATACGCAGTATTTT. The encoded protein is CASSYSAHSTDTQYF.

The chain joins TRBV6-5 to TRBJ1-5; 8 bases are shared with TRBD1. Germline V lookup: CDR1 MNHEY, CDR2 SVGAGI. The V and J ends lost 4 bases and 5 bases, in that order; junction bases with no gene match: 4. This CDR3 comprises 14 residues. The CDR3 region is CASSFGQGDQPQHF. Written as DNA, the CDR3 is TGTGCCAGCAGTTTCGGACAGGGCGATCAGCCCCAGCATTTT.

This sequence joins TRBV20-1 and TRBJ2-3, with TRBD2 matching over 8 bases. This CDR3 contains 15 residues. Germline CDR1 DFQATT, CDR2 SNEGSKA (reference sequence). V lost 6 bases and J lost 1; bases outside the gene matches: 9. CDR3 amino acids: CSALRAGEGTDTQYF. The DNA of the CDR3 is TGCAGTGCGTTGAGAGCGGGAGAAGGCACAGATACGCAGTATTTT.

About this clonotype: One junction end disagrees with the germline gene, perhaps due to a read error. V and J are TRBV28 and TRBJ1-5, with unresolved D. This CDR3 spans 14 amino acids. In germline, CDR1 is MDHEN, CDR2 SYDVKM. The CDR3 bases are TGTGCCACCAGTTTCATAGCAGACAATCAGCCCCAGCATTTT. This encodes CATSFIADNQPQHF.

The chain combines TRBV7-9 with TRBJ2-1; TRBD1 is a possible D gene (5 bases). The V and J ends lost 3 bases and 8 bases respectively, with 11 bases between them. In germline, CDR1 is SEHNR, CDR2 FQNEAQ (reference sequence). The CDR3 is 13 amino acids. The CDR3, as DNA: TGTGCCAGCAGCTTGCCAGGGCCGGATGAGCAGTTCTTC. Translating it yields CASSLPGPDEQFF. Filled out from reference TRBV7-9 and TRBJ2-1, the complete variable domain reads DTGVSQNPRHKITKRGQNVTFRCDPISEHNRLYWYRQTLGQGPEFLTYFQNEAQLEKSRLLSDRFSAERPKGSFSTLEIQRTEQGDSAMYLCASSLPGPDEQFFGPGTRLTVL.

This clonotype was picked up a small number of times. The chain employs TRBV6-2 or TRBV6-3 and TRBJ2-7; 14 nucleotides align to TRBD2. The CDR3 length is 13 residues. V lost 6 bases, J lost 12 bases, and 7 bases stayed unmatched. CDR1 MNHEY and CDR2 SVGEGT come from the germline V gene. The CDR3: CASRRGLAGVLYV. As DNA, the CDR3 is TGTGCCAGCAGACGGGGACTAGCGGGAGTTCTGTACGTC.

The gene calls are TRBV29-1 and TRBJ2-3; 7 positions match TRBD2. The trim removed 8 bases at V and 4 bases at J, leaving 9 bases unmatched. CDR3 length: 13 residues. CDR1 SQVTM and CDR2 ANQGSEA come from the germline V gene. The CDR3 loop is CSPRLAEPDTQYF. DNA for the CDR3: TGCAGCCCCCGGCTAGCGGAGCCAGATACGCAGTATTTT.

In this sample, this clonotype turned up once. V usage is TRBV4-2 and J usage is TRBJ1-5; possibly TRBD1 for D (5 bases). The CDR3 consists of 16 residues. V shed 1 base and J shed 3 bases, with 13 bases lying between them. Germline values: CDR1 LGHNA, CDR2 YNFKEQ. The CDR3 nucleotides read TGTGCCAGCAGCCAAGCGGGGAGCAGGGTCAATCAGCCCCAGCATTTT. Translated: CASSQAGSRVNQPQHF.

A single count supports this clonotype. The V gene is TRBV10-3, the J gene TRBJ2-3, with D maybe TRBD2 (6 bases). Trimming cost V 6 bases and J 2 bases, with 12 bases left between them. This CDR3 has 14 residues. The germline V gene has CDR1 ENHRY and CDR2 SYGVKD. CDR3 DNA: TGTGCCATCAGAACCGGGACTTCCACAGATACGCAGTATTTT. Translating gives CAIRTGTSTDTQYF.

V usage is TRBV6-5 and J usage is TRBJ2-3; no reliable D call. V was cut by 6 bases and J by 2 bases, with 15 bases left in between. CDR1 MNHEY and CDR2 SVGAGI come from the germline V gene. CDR3 length equals 15 residues. The CDR3 DNA follows: TGTGCCAGCAGCCTTCTGGGCGTACTCACAGATACGCAGTATTTT. Translated: CASSLLGVLTDTQYF.

This clonotype appeared a few times. J is TRBJ2-3 and V is TRBV10-3; 9 bases map to TRBD2. The CDR3 is 14 amino acids. The V gene end was trimmed by 7 bases and the J gene end by 3 bases; junction bases not matched to a gene: 5. Germline assignment: CDR1 ENHRY and CDR2 SYGVKD. The CDR3 nucleotides are TGTGCCATCACAGTAGCGGGAGATACAGATACGCAGTATTTT. It is translated as CAITVAGDTDTQYF.

The chain recombines TRBV27 with TRBJ2-7; 10 bases are a match to TRBD2. The V gene end was trimmed by 2 bases and the J gene end by 3 bases; junction bases not matched to a gene: 4. The germline CDR1 and CDR2 sequences are MNHEY and SMNVEV (reference sequence). The CDR3 is 15 residues long. CDR3 sequence (DNA): TGTGCCAGCAGTTTAGCTAGCGGGGGAGTCTACGAGCAGTACTTC. Its translation is CASSLASGGVYEQYF.

This clonotype was recorded a few times. The chain links TRBV28 to TRBJ2-5; TRBD2 might be the D (6 bases). The CDR3 has 11 amino acids. The V gene lost 5 bases and the J gene lost 8 bases, with 9 bases spanning the gap. Germline V gene sequence: CDR1 MDHEN, CDR2 SYDVKM. The chain's CDR3 is CASSQLATQYF. The CDR3 DNA sequence: TGTGCCAGCAGTCAACTAGCTACCCAGTACTTC.

The gene calls are TRBV12-3 or TRBV12-4 and TRBJ1-5; 7 bases match TRBD1. Losses at the gene ends were 6 bases for V and 6 bases for J; bases not matched to a gene: 8. The length of the CDR3 is 14 residues. In nucleotides, the CDR3 is TGTGCCAGCAGCTTCACAGGGGCCGGTCAGCCCCAGCATTTT. Translation: CASSFTGAGQPQHF.

This clonotype was detected only a few times. This chain links TRBV6-5 with TRBJ2-1, with 10 bases aligning to TRBD2. Per the germline V gene, CDR1 is MNHEY and CDR2 is SVGAGI. The J segment lost 8 bases and the V segment lost 4 bases, leaving 5 bases of the junction unmatched. There are 14 residues in the CDR3. The CDR3, as DNA: TGTGCCAGCAGTTCTAGCGGGAGCGGGGATGAGCAGTTCTTC. Protein product: CASSSSGSGDEQFF.

This clonotype occurred a few times. The chain employs TRBV12-3 or TRBV12-4 and TRBJ1-1, with TRBD1 identical over 8 bases. The CDR3 sequence is 15 residues long. Trimming at V came to 1 base and at J to 6 bases, leaving 7 bases not matched to a gene. The CDR3, as DNA: TGTGCCAGCAGTTTAGTGAGGACAGGGTATTCTGAAGCTTTCTTT. The encoded protein is CASSLVRTGYSEAFF.

This clonotype appeared a few times. The chain uses TRBV12-3 or TRBV12-4 and TRBJ1-1; D remains ambiguous. V was shortened by 8 bases and J by 1 base, with 8 bases between the two germline ends. CDR3 length equals 12 residues. CDR3: CASRSANTEAFF. For the CDR3, the DNA is TGTGCCAGCCGTTCAGCGAACACTGAAGCTTTCTTT.

The rearrangement joins TRBV12-3 or TRBV12-4 to TRBJ1-3; weak D call: TRBD1 (5 bases). This CDR3 is 14 amino acids long. Trimming took off 3 bases at V and 3 bases at J, with 9 bases between the two ends. CDR3 nucleotides: TGTGCCAGCAGTTTTTCCAGGGATGGAAACACCATATATTTT. Its protein is CASSFSRDGNTIYF.

This clonotype came up a few times. The chain is built from TRBV10-3 and TRBJ2-1, with D perhaps TRBD1 (5 bases). The V end was cut by 2 bases, the J end by 4 bases, with 12 bases between. CDR3 size: 15 residues. Germline V gene data show CDR1 as ENHRY and CDR2 as SYGVKD. CDR3 DNA sequence: TGTGCCATCAGTGAGGGGGCAGGGATGTACAATGAGCAGTTCTTC. Its protein is CAISEGAGMYNEQFF.